This T cell receptor (beta chain) appears in the sequencing data of a study of T cell responses to AZD1222 COVID-19 vaccine. About the research overall: Analysis merged second doses at about 4 or about 12 weeks. Study-wide results and limits: Nearly half of spike-specific TCRs reportedly target unmutated variant regions.

About this clone itself: Its antigen remains unknown.

The table came from immunoSEQ multiplex PCR; TCRdb's copy has only in-frame clones and leaves some out. This table holds 120,000 or so clones, about four fifths found once. This CDR3 is 15 amino acids long. Trimming took 0 bases from V and 1 from J, leaving 10 bases between them. CDR1 and CDR2 from the germline V gene are SGHRS and YFSETQ. The sample here was peripheral blood, taken on day 0 of AZD1222 vaccination. The clonotype comes from an adult in good health. The rearrangement joins TRBV5-1 to TRBJ2-5; no reliable D call. CDR3 residues: CASSLVGRRQETQYF. The CDR3 nucleotides are TGCGCCAGCAGCTTGGTTGGCAGACGCCAAGAGACCCAGTACTTC.